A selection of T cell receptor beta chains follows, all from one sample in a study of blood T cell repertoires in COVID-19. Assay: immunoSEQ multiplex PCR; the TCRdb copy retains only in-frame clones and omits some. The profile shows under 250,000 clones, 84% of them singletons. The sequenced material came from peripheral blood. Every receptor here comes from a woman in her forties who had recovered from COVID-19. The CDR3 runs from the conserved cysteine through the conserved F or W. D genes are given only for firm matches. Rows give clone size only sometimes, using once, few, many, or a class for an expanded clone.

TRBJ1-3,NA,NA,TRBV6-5,TGTGCCACCCGGGGGGCGTTTCGAGAAGACACCATATATTTT,CATRGAFREDTIYF
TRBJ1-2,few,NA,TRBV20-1,TGCAGTGCGACAGTAAACTATGGCTACACCTTC,CSATVNYGYTF
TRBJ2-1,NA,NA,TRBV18,TGTGCCAGCTCACCACAAGGGGGTTCCTACAATGAGCAGTTCTTC,CASSPQGGSYNEQFF
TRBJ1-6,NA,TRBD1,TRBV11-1,TGTGCCAGCAGCATGGATGTGACAGGGAGTTCACCCCTCCACTTT,CASSMDVTGSSPLHF
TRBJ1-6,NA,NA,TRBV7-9,TGTGCCAGCAGCTTAAATCCTATTAATTCACCCCTCCACTTT,CASSLNPINSPLHF
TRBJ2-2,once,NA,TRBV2,TGTGCCAGCAAAGGCAGGCTAACCACCGGGGAGCTGTTTTTT,CASKGRLTTGELFF
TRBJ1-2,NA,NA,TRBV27,TGTGCCAGCAGTTTACGCCCAGGCTATGGCTACACCTTC,CASSLRPGYGYTF
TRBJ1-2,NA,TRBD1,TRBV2,TGTGCCAGCCCTGACAGGGTTCTCTATGGCTACACCTTC,CASPDRVLYGYTF
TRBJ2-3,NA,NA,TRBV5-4,TGTGCCAGCAGCCTAGATACAGATACGCAGTATTTT,CASSLDTDTQYF
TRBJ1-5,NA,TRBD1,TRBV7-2,TGTGCCAGCAGCTTAGGGACAGGGGATTATCAGCCCCAGCATTTT,CASSLGTGDYQPQHF
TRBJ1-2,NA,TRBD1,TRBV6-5,TGTGCCAGCAGTCCCACGACAGGGAACTATGGCTACACCTTC,CASSPTTGNYGYTF